One sample yielded the 5 T cell receptor beta chains listed below, sequenced in a study of CD8 T cells in Susac syndrome. RNA, at roughly 0.45 to 1 ug, was reverse transcribed with random hexamers. One entry per CDR3 protein, called by TCRdb with MiXCR from the immunoSEQ multiplex PCR reads. The data hold 84,000 or so distinct CDR3 sequences, with about 96% observed a single time. The sequencing input was CD8+ T cells from PBMCs. Every receptor here comes from a human donor with Susac syndrome.

The count of this clonotype is one. V gene TRBV12-3 or TRBV12-4 combines with J gene TRBJ2-5; unclear D gene. With 7 bases removed from V and 1 base from J, the gap between germline ends came to 13 bases. The CDR3 loop spans 14 amino acids. Written as DNA, the CDR3 is TGTGCCAGCATGGGATTGGGCCTCCAAGAGACCCAGTACTTC. Translating it yields CASMGLGLQETQYF.

Only a few counts were recorded for this clonotype. This chain links TRBV27 with TRBJ1-1, with 7 bases that match TRBD1. Trimming cost V 8 bases and J 2 bases; bases outside gene matches: 8. There are 14 residues in the CDR3. Germline V lookup: CDR1 MNHEY, CDR2 SMNVEV (reference sequence). CDR3 sequence (DNA): TGTGCCAGCTCTCCCGGGACAGCTAACACTGAAGCTTTCTTT. This encodes CASSPGTANTEAFF.

The genes are TRBV25-1 and TRBJ1-5, with D tentatively TRBD1 (5 bases). This CDR3 is built from 12 residues. V was clipped by 6 bases and J by 4 bases, with 7 bases between them. CDR1 and CDR2 from the germline V gene are MGHDK and SYGVNS. As DNA, the CDR3 is TGTGCCAGCAGCGGGGCAAATCAGCCCCAGCATTTT. The encoded protein is CASSGANQPQHF.

The chain employs TRBV7-9 and TRBJ1-1; D perhaps matches TRBD1 (6 bases). Germline V gene lookup returns CDR1 SEHNR and CDR2 FQNEAQ (reference sequence). Trimming pared 6 bases from V and 5 bases from J, leaving 10 bases between. The CDR3 length is 12 residues. CDR3 nucleotides: TGTGCCAGCAGACGAGGGGGGACTGAAGCTTTCTTT. Protein product: CASRRGGTEAFF.

The chain links TRBV14 to TRBJ2-1; D remains unclear. Germline lookup yields CDR1 SGHDN and CDR2 FVKESK. CDR3 length equals 15 residues. V was shortened by 4 bases and J by 4 bases, with 14 bases between the two germline ends. As DNA, the CDR3 is TGTGCCAGCAGCCCAATTCCGACCGAGTACAATGAGCAGTTCTTC. This sequence encodes CASSPIPTEYNEQFF.